This TCR beta chain was observed in a study of vaccination and CD4 T cells after COVID-19. For the study at large: Four females and six males made up the convalescents, with two Hispanic.

Sequenced with the Oncomine TCR Beta short-read assay was DNA taken from cultured CD4+ T cells. TCRdb re-called the PCR reads with MiXCR, one entry per CDR3 protein. The sample holds roughly 18,000 distinct CDR3 sequences; 44% are singletons and the top ten take about 17%. Concerning this clonotype itself: Its antigen is as yet unknown.

The CDR3 length is 12 residues. Germline V CDR1 and CDR2: MNHNS, SASEGT. V lost 2 bases and J 6 bases, leaving 7 bases between the germline ends. Time point: late sampling 161 to 241 days after vaccination in a few convalescent patients. As for treatment: approximately nine-day PBMC culture with coronavirus spike peptide pools or control peptides (ViraFEST assay). Via ViraFEST, peptide pools expanded antigen-specific T cells before TCR sequencing. Positive PCR dates ranged from March to December 2020; these dates predated US Alpha, Beta and Delta variants. Per well, approximately 2.1 million PBMCs were cultured in the presence of about 10 IU/ml IL-2 and 9 to 10 ug/ml peptide pools.

The specimen was CD4+ T cells from blood, cultured in vitro, collected about 7 months after SARS-CoV-2 vaccination. The chain recombines TRBV6-1 with TRBJ1-2; D not certain. The origin of this receptor is a human donor who had recovered from COVID-19. The CDR3 loop reads CASSEYGDGYTF. The CDR3 nucleotides read TGTGCCAGCAGTGAATACGGGGATGGCTACACCTTC.